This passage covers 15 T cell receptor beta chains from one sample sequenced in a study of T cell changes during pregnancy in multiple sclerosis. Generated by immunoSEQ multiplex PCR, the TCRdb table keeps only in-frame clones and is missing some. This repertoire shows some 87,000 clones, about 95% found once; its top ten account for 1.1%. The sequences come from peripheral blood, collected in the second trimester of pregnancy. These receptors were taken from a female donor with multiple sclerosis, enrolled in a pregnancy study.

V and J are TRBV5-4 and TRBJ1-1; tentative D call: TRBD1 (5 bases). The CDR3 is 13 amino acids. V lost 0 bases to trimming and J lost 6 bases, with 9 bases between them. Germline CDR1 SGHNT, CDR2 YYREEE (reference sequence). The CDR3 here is CASSLGTRAEAFF. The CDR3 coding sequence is TGTGCCAGCAGCTTGGGGACAAGGGCTGAAGCTTTCTTT.

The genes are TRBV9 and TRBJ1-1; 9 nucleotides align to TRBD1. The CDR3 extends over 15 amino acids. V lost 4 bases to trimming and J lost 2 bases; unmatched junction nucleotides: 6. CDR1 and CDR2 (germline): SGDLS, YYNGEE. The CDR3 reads CASSPSQGANTEAFF. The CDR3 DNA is TGTGCCAGCAGCCCATCACAGGGGGCAAACACTGAAGCTTTCTTT.

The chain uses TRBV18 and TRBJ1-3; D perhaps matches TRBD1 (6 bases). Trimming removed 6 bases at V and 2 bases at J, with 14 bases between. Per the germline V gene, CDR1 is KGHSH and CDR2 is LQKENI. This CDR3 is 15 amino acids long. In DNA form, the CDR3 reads TGTGCCAGCTCGCTACCTTACAGGGCTGGAAACACCATATATTTT. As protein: CASSLPYRAGNTIYF.

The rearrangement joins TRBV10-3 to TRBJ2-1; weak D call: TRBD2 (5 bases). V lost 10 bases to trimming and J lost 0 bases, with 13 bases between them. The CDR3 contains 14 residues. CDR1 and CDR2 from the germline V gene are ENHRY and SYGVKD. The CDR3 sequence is CATRLRGSYNEQFF. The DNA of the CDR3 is TGTGCCACCCGACTCCGGGGCTCCTACAATGAGCAGTTCTTC.

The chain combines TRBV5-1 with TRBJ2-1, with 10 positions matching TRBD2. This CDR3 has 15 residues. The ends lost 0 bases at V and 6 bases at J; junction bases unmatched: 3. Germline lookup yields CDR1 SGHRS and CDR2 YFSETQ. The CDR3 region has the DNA TGCGCCAGCAGCTTGGGGCCTAGCGGGGGCAATGAGCAGTTCTTC. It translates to CASSLGPSGGNEQFF.

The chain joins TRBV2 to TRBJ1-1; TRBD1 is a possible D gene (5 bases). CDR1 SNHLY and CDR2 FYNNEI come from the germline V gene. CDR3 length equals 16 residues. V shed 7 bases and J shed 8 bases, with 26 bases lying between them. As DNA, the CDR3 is TGTGCCAGCACCTTCCAAAAGGGGTTCGGAGAACGCGAAGCTTTCTTT. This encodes CASTFQKGFGEREAFF.

CDR3: CASSLGVSGVGGTDTQYF. Here the CDR3 DNA reads TGTGCCAGCAGCTTAGGAGTTTCGGGGGTAGGGGGCACAGATACGCAGTATTTT. This chain joins TRBV13 and TRBJ2-3; possibly TRBD2 for D (6 bases). CDR3 length equals 18 residues. The germline V and J ends were trimmed by 0 bases and 1 base, with 17 bases remaining between them. Germline V lookup: CDR1 PRHDT, CDR2 FYEKMQ (reference sequence).

CDR3 nucleotides: TGTGCCAGCAGTTTGCCCCCTTCCCTAGCGGGAGCTGTAGAGCAGTACTTC. This gives the protein CASSLPPSLAGAVEQYF. This chain uses TRBV27 with TRBJ2-7; 10 nucleotides agree with TRBD2. The CDR3 consists of 17 residues. The junction had 15 bases not matched to a gene; V was cut back by 3 bases and J by 7 bases. Germline V gene sequence: CDR1 MNHEY, CDR2 SMNVEV (reference sequence).

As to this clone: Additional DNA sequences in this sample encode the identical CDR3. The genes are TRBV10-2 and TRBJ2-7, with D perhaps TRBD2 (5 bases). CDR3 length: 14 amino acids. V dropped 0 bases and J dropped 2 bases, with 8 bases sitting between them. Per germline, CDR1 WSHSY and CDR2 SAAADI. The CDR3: CASSESWGAYEQYF. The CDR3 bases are TGCGCCAGCAGTGAGTCTTGGGGAGCCTACGAGCAGTACTTC.

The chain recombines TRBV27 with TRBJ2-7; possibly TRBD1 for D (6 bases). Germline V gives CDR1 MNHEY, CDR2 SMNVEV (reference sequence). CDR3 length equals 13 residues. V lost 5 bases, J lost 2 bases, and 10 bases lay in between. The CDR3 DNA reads TGTGCCAGCAGTCCGGGACACACCTACGAGCAGTACTTC. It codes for CASSPGHTYEQYF.

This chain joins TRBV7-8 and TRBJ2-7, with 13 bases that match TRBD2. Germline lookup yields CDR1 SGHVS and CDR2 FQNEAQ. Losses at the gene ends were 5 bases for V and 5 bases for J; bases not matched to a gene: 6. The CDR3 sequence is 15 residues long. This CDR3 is CASSPGTSGKNEQYF. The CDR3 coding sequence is TGTGCCAGCAGCCCGGGGACTAGCGGGAAGAACGAGCAGTACTTC.

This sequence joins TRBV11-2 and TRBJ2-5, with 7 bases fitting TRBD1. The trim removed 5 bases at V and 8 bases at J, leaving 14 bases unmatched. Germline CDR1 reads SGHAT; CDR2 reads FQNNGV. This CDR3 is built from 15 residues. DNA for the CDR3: TGTGCCAGCAGCCCAACAGACAGGGCCCGAGAAACCCAGTACTTC. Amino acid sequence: CASSPTDRARETQYF. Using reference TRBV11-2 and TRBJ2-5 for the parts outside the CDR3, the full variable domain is EAGVAQSPRYKIIEKRQSVAFWCNPISGHATLYWYQQILGQGPKLLIQFQNNGVVDDSQLPKDRFSAERLKGVDSTLKIQPAKLEDSAVYLCASSPTDRARETQYFGPGTRLLVL.

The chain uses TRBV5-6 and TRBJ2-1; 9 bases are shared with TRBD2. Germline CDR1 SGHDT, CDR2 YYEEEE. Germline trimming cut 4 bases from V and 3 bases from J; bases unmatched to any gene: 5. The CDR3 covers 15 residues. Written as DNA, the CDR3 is TGTGCCAGCAGCCATAGCGGGGGCCTCTACAATGAGCAGTTCTTC. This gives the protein CASSHSGGLYNEQFF.

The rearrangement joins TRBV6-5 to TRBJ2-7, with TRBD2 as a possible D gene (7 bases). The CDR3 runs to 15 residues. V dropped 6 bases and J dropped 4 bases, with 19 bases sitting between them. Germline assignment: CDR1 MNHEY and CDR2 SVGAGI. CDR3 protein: CASRYPEGGRYEQYF. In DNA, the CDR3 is TGTGCCAGCAGGTACCCGGAGGGGGGGAGATACGAGCAGTACTTC.

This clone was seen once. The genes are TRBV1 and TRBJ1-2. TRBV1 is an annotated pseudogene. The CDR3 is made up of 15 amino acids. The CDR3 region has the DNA TGCACCAGCAGCCAAGATAATCGGAGTAACTATGGCTACACCTTC. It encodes CTSSQDNRSNYGYTF.